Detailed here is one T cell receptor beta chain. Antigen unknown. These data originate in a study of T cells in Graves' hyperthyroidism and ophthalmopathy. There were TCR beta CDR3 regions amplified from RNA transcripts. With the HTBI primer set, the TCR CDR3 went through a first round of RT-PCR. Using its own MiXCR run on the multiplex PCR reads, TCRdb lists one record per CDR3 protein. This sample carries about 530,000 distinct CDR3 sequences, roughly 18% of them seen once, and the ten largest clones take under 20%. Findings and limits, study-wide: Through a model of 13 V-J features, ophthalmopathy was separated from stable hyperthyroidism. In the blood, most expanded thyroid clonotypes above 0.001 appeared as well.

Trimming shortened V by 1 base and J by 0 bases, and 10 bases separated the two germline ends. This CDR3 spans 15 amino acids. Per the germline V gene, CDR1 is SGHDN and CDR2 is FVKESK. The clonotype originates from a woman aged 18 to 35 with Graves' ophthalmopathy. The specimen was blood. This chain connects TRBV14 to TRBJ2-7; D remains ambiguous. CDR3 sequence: CASSQVMADSYEQYF. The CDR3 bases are TGTGCCAGCAGCCAAGTTATGGCAGACTCCTACGAGCAGTACTTC.